The clone carrying this T cell receptor beta chain was observed a single time. Antigen specificity is unknown. This entry belongs to a study of CD8+CD57+ T cells in acquired aplastic anemia. Turning to the study itself: The study obtained an average of about 3.1 ug of DNA from sorted CD4+ and CD8+ cells. Healthy donors yielded roughly 9.9 million CD4+ cell reads on average.

Genomic DNA was employed as the template in profiling TCR beta VDJ and CDR3. MiXCR, run by TCRdb on the reads, gives a single entry per CDR3 protein. The sample has some 210,000 distinct CDR3 sequences; around 60% are singletons. General study points: Patients did not significantly differ from controls in CD8+ Simpson's diversity.

The V gene's germline CDR1 is SGHTA and CDR2 FQGNSA. Trimming pared 1 base from V and 11 bases from J, leaving 11 bases between. The CDR3 contains 12 residues. The V gene is TRBV7-2, the J gene TRBJ1-1, with D possibly matching TRBD1 (5 bases). Source material: sorted CD4+, CD8+, or CD8+CD57+ T cells (not recorded which) from PBMCs. This clonotype was obtained from a human donor in good health. CDR3 amino acids: CASSLGRGYAFF. The DNA of the CDR3 is TGTGCCAGCAGCTTAGGACGGGGGTATGCTTTCTTT.